This T cell receptor (beta chain) was documented in a study of blood T cell repertoires in COVID-19. Study context: PBMCs, B-cell-depleted T cells, or T cells provided the cDNA or gDNA that made up the material.

The method was immunoSEQ multiplex PCR; TCRdb's version includes in-frame clones alone and lacks a portion of them. The sample consists of 270,000 or so clones, around nine tenths of them appearing once. Germline V CDR1 and CDR2: LGHDT, YNNKEL (reference sequence). V lost 9 bases and J lost 1, with 13 bases in between. This CDR3 has 14 amino acids. The receptor comes from a woman under 40 with COVID-19, enrolled during active disease. The J gene is TRBJ2-1, the V gene TRBV3-1 (or the pseudogene TRBV3-2); D is unclear. Sequences were obtained from peripheral blood. The CDR3: CASNDKASYNEQFF. In DNA, the CDR3 is TGTGCCAGTAACGACAAGGCTTCCTACAATGAGCAGTTCTTC.